What follows describes a single T cell receptor beta chain. Antigen specificity is unknown. This entry is derived from a study of CD8 T cells in ankylosing spondylitis. Study-wide findings and caveats: Prior work had noted some motif variants in reactive arthritis blood and synovial fluid. Clones tied to disease were said to be significantly enriched in matched ankylosing spondylitis synovial fluid. What appeared characteristic of ankylosing spondylitis blood was a TCR beta motif of several highly homologous variants.

Germline V lookup: CDR1 SEHNR, CDR2 FQNEAQ (reference sequence). The V and J ends lost 4 bases and 3 bases respectively, with 12 bases between them. The CDR3 length is 14 residues. TCRdb recomputed calls from the 5' RACE reads with MiXCR, one row per CDR3 protein. The sample yields about 800,000 distinct CDR3 sequences, about 12% seen once. J is TRBJ2-5 and V is TRBV7-9, with D possibly matching TRBD2 (6 bases). The sequence was collected from a male donor with ankylosing spondylitis. The sample comprised blood, either unsorted or a sorted T cell fraction (not recorded which). CDR3 coding DNA: TGTGCCAGCAGCTACCTACTAGCAGAAGAGACCCAGTACTTC. Protein: CASSYLLAEETQYF.